A selection of T cell receptor beta chains follows, all from one sample in a study of blood T cell repertoires in COVID-19. Produced via immunoSEQ multiplex PCR; TCRdb's table is partial and in-frame only. The data contain some 220,000 clones, 80% of them singletons. Sequenced material: peripheral blood. The receptor set was obtained from a woman aged 70-85 years with acute or convalescent COVID-19. The CDR3 runs from the conserved cysteine through the conserved F or W. The D gene is left open where the match is weak. Size is stated for part of the rows, as once, few or many counts, or as a class when the clone is expanded.

TRBJ1-4,.,.,TRBV5-1,TGCGCCAGCAGCTTTACGATGGGGGCAATAGGCGAAAAACTGTTTTTT,CASSFTMGAIGEKLFF
TRBJ1-5,TRBD1,.,TRBV9,TGTGCCAGCAGCGTAGACTTGGAAGGTGGGACAGGGGGCAATCAGCCCCAGCATTTT,CASSVDLEGGTGGNQPQHF
TRBJ1-1,TRBD1,.,TRBV19,TGTGCCTCCTGGGGTAGGGGGCTGGTGAACACTGAAGCTTTCTTT,CASWGRGLVNTEAFF
TRBJ1-1,.,few,TRBV28,TGTGCCAGCAGTTTACCCCAGGTCCCATCTGAAGCTTTCTTT,CASSLPQVPSEAFF
TRBJ2-1,TRBD2,.,TRBV5-1,TGCGCCAGCAGCCTCCTAGCGGGAATTAATGAGCAGTTCTTC,CASSLLAGINEQFF
TRBJ2-5,TRBD2,.,TRBV7-2,TGTGCCAGCAGCTTAGCTTCCAGCGGGGGTATCGAGACCCAGTACTTC,CASSLASSGGIETQYF
TRBJ2-2,.,once,TRBV4-1,TGCGCCAGCAGCCGCACAAAAGACACCGGGGAGCTGTTTTTT,CASSRTKDTGELFF
TRBJ2-3,.,.,TRBV6-2/TRBV6-3,TGTGCCAGCAGTTACAACAGAGGGAACACAGATACGCAGTATTTT,CASSYNRGNTDTQYF
TRBJ1-5,TRBD1,.,TRBV5-6,TGTGCCAGCAGCCAGGGACAGAACCTCTATCAGCCCCAGCATTTT,CASSQGQNLYQPQHF
TRBJ2-2,.,.,TRBV29-1,TGCAGCGTTGAAGCAGGACAGCCCGGGGAGCTGTTTTTT,CSVEAGQPGELFF
TRBJ1-3,.,.,TRBV11-2,TGTGCCAGCAGCTTATGGCGGGGGAGCGGACGGAGCTCTGGAAACACCATATATTTT,CASSLWRGSGRSSGNTIYF
TRBJ2-3,.,.,TRBV5-8,TGTGCCAGCGCCCGGGGGTATACGCAGTATTTT,CASARGYTQYF
TRBJ2-7,TRBD1,once,TRBV18,TGTGCCAGCTCACCCCAGGACAGGGTGGGAGAGCAGTACTTC,CASSPQDRVGEQYF
TRBJ1-3,TRBD1,once,TRBV14,TGTGCCAGCAGCCTCACAGGGGTAAACACCATATATTTT,CASSLTGVNTIYF
TRBJ2-2,.,.,TRBV24-1,TGTGCCACCAGTGACCCGGGACACCGAACCGGGGAGCTGTTTTTT,CATSDPGHRTGELFF
TRBJ1-2,TRBD1,.,TRBV5-1,TGCGCCAGCAGCCAGCAGGGACAGGGATGGGGCTACACCTTC,CASSQQGQGWGYTF
TRBJ2-7,.,.,TRBV11-2,TGTGCCAGCAGCCTGCTCCTAGACAGCACCGAGGACGAGCAGTACTTC,CASSLLLDSTEDEQYF
TRBJ2-5,TRBD2,few,TRBV18,TGTGCCAGCTCACCACCGACTAGCGGGGGGGCCCTCTACTTC,CASSPPTSGGALYF
TRBJ2-7,TRBD2,.,TRBV3-1/TRBV3-2,TGTGCCAGCAGCCAAGATTTAGGCGGGGGGCCCTACGAGCAGTACTTC,CASSQDLGGGPYEQYF
TRBJ2-2,.,.,TRBV19,TGTGCCAGTAGTACAGACAGGCCCGGGGAGCTGTTTTTT,CASSTDRPGELFF
TRBJ2-5,.,.,TRBV5-5,TGTGCCAGCAGCCCCCCCCGCACAGAATACCAAGAGACCCAGTACTTC,CASSPPRTEYQETQYF
TRBJ1-2,.,.,TRBV6-5,TGTGCCAGCAGTTACACCCCCGGGACACCTGATTATGGCTACACCTTC,CASSYTPGTPDYGYTF
TRBJ1-2,.,.,TRBV9,TGTGCCAGCAGCGTGGGCGACGGTGCCTATGGCTACACCTTC,CASSVGDGAYGYTF
TRBJ2-1,.,few,TRBV5-1,TGCGCCAGCAGCTTGGGGGTCCCGGGACTCAGCTCCTACAATGAGCAGTTCTTC,CASSLGVPGLSSYNEQFF
TRBJ1-4,TRBD1,.,TRBV3-1/TRBV3-2,TGTGCCAGCAGCCAGGCAGGGGGCCTTGAAAAACTGTTTTTT,CASSQAGGLEKLFF
TRBJ2-3,TRBD2,.,TRBV9,TGTGCCAGCAGCGTAGAGACTAGCGGGGGAGCAGATACGCAGTATTTT,CASSVETSGGADTQYF
TRBJ2-3,.,.,TRBV12-5,TGTGCTAGTGGCCGGGGGTATACGCAGTATTTT,CASGRGYTQYF
TRBJ2-3,.,.,TRBV5-8,TGTGCCAGCAGCTTTGTATATAGCGGCACAGATACGCAGTATTTT,CASSFVYSGTDTQYF
TRBJ2-2,TRBD2,.,TRBV5-1,TGCGCCAGCAGCCTAGCGGGGGGGAACACCGGGGAGCTGTTTTTT,CASSLAGGNTGELFF
TRBJ1-2,TRBD1,.,TRBV24-1,TGTGCCACCAGTGCGGGACAGACCAACTATGGCTACACCTTC,CATSAGQTNYGYTF
TRBJ2-7,TRBD1,.,TRBV10-1,TGCGCCAGCAGAGGACAGGGGGCCGGCGAGCAGTACTTC,CASRGQGAGEQYF
TRBJ1-1,.,.,TRBV24-1,TGTGCCACCGGGGGAGGGCCGGGGAACACTGAAGCTTTCTTT,CATGGGPGNTEAFF
TRBJ2-5,.,.,TRBV6-1,TGTGCCAGCAGTGATCCTCAAACAGGGACCGAGACCCAGTACTTC,CASSDPQTGTETQYF
TRBJ1-2,.,.,TRBV5-6,TGTGCCAGCAGCCTAAAAGTCCCACCGTATGGCTACACCTTC,CASSLKVPPYGYTF
TRBJ1-2,.,.,TRBV30,TGTGCCTGGAGTGTTAGTCTCGGGGGCTACACCTTC,CAWSVSLGGYTF
TRBJ2-7,TRBD2,.,TRBV5-1,TGCGCCAGCAGTTCAAACGCGGGGGGGCCACAATGGCACTACGAGCAGTACTTC,CASSSNAGGPQWHYEQYF
TRBJ2-5,TRBD2,.,TRBV9,TGTGCCAGCAGCCCCCGAAACGAACTGGGACTAGCGGGGAGAGGGTCGGAAGAGACCCAGTACTTC,CASSPRNELGLAGRGSEETQYF
TRBJ1-2,TRBD1,.,TRBV4-1,TGCGCCAGCAGCCAAGATCGTATGAGACAGGGAGACTATGGCTACACCTTC,CASSQDRMRQGDYGYTF
TRBJ2-3,.,.,TRBV11-3,TGTGCCAGCAGCTTAGGCGGGCTTGGGGCAGATACGCAGTATTTT,CASSLGGLGADTQYF